Listed below are T cell receptor beta chains from one sample, sequenced in a study of cytomegalovirus exposure and HLA in healthy donors. Only in-frame clones appear in the TCRdb table, and some are missing; sequencing was by immunoSEQ multiplex PCR. The table includes about 200,000 clones, 82% detected once. The sequencing sample was made of PBMCs. These receptors originate from a middle-aged man in good health and CMV-seropositive. The CDR3 runs from the conserved cysteine through the conserved F or W. D genes are given only for firm matches. Not all rows give a size; the values are once, few, many and, for expanded clones, a class.

j_gene,d_gene,abundance,v_gene,CDR3aa,CDR3nt
TRBJ2-5,-,once,TRBV7-6,CASSFDETLTETQYF,TGTGCCAGCAGCTTCGACGAGACTCTCACAGAGACCCAGTACTTC
TRBJ1-2,-,-,TRBV11-3,CASSLGGLGGYTF,TGTGCCAGCAGCTTAGGAGGGCTTGGCGGCTACACCTTC
TRBJ2-3,TRBD2,-,TRBV9,CASQRLAGGVDTQYF,TGTGCCAGCCAGCGACTAGCGGGAGGTGTGGATACGCAGTATTTT
TRBJ1-1,-,-,TRBV5-1,CASSFDRNTEAFF,TGCGCCAGCAGCTTCGACAGGAACACTGAAGCTTTCTTT
TRBJ2-7,-,few,TRBV28,CASKAGSWGEQYF,TGTGCCAGCAAGGCGGGGTCCTGGGGCGAGCAGTACTTC
TRBJ2-3,TRBD2,once,TRBV5-1,CASSQGTSGRAVTDTQYF,TGCGCCAGCAGCCAGGGGACTAGCGGGAGGGCCGTGACAGATACGCAGTATTTT
TRBJ1-2,TRBD1,-,TRBV5-1,CASSLQGSGVGYTF,TGCGCCAGCAGCTTACAGGGGTCTGGGGTAGGCTACACCTTC
TRBJ2-5,TRBD1,once,TRBV10-1,CASSDQGARVGTQYF,TGCGCCAGCAGTGACCAGGGGGCCAGGGTCGGGACCCAGTACTTC
TRBJ2-1,TRBD2,-,TRBV4-1,CASSRPGLAGNEQFF,TGCGCCAGCAGCCGCCCGGGACTAGCGGGGAATGAGCAGTTCTTC
TRBJ1-6,-,-,TRBV25-1,CASSVGVGNSPLHF,TGTGCCAGCAGTGTCGGGGTGGGTAATTCACCCCTCCACTTT
TRBJ2-1,TRBD2,-,TRBV5-5,CASSSGGSNNEQFF,TGTGCCAGCAGCTCGGGAGGGTCCAACAATGAGCAGTTCTTC
TRBJ1-2,-,-,TRBV19,CASSFGEYGYTF,TGTGCCAGTAGTTTCGGGGAGTACGGCTACACCTTC
TRBJ2-1,TRBD2,once,TRBV6-1,CASSDGGGPWDEQFF,TGTGCCAGCAGTGATGGGGGAGGGCCTTGGGATGAGCAGTTCTTC
TRBJ1-5,-,few,TRBV5-6,CASSPPRILRNQPQHF,TGTGCCAGCAGCCCTCCTCGCATTCTACGCAATCAGCCCCAGCATTTT
TRBJ1-1,TRBD1,-,TRBV29-1,CSVETGMNTEAFF,TGCAGCGTTGAGACAGGGATGAACACTGAAGCTTTCTTT
TRBJ2-2,-,-,TRBV7-3,CASSPTVTGELFF,TGTGCCAGCAGCCCAACAGTGACCGGGGAGCTGTTTTTT
TRBJ1-1,-,-,TRBV5-1,CASSVDRMNTEAFF,TGCGCCAGCAGCGTGGACAGAATGAACACTGAAGCTTTCTTT
TRBJ1-5,-,-,TRBV7-6,CAKTRQGNQPQHF,TGTGCCAAAACCCGACAGGGCAATCAGCCCCAGCATTTT
TRBJ1-5,-,once,TRBV30,CAWTGQINQPQHF,TGTGCCTGGACGGGACAAATCAATCAGCCCCAGCATTTT
TRBJ2-1,-,-,TRBV11-3,CASSLVDEQFF,TGTGCCAGCAGCCTTGTAGATGAGCAGTTCTTC
TRBJ2-5,-,-,TRBV7-9,CASSFMEYQETQYF,TGTGCCAGCAGCTTTATGGAGTACCAAGAGACCCAGTACTTC
TRBJ2-1,TRBD2,once,TRBV7-9,CASRLAGYNEQFF,TGTGCCAGCAGACTAGCGGGATACAATGAGCAGTTCTTC
TRBJ2-4,TRBD1,once,TRBV6-5,CASRLTGGKNIQYF,TGTGCCAGCAGGCTGACAGGGGGCAAAAACATTCAGTACTTC
TRBJ2-3,-,-,TRBV7-3,CASSLGKADTQYF,TGTGCCAGCAGCCTCGGGAAGGCAGATACGCAGTATTTT
TRBJ2-2,-,-,TRBV30,CAWRKDSTGELFF,TGTGCCTGGAGGAAGGACTCAACCGGGGAGCTGTTTTTT
TRBJ2-1,-,-,TRBV9,CASSVDQGGYNEQFF,TGTGCCAGCAGCGTAGATCAGGGAGGATACAATGAGCAGTTCTTC
TRBJ2-7,-,-,TRBV12-5,CASRTGFYEQYF,TGTGCTAGTCGAACAGGTTTCTACGAGCAGTACTTC
TRBJ2-4,-,-,TRBV4-1,CASSQDSSGNIQYF,TGCGCCAGCAGCCAAGACTCATCGGGAAACATTCAGTACTTC
TRBJ1-5,-,-,TRBV21-1,CASSKALVGQAINQPQHF,TGTGCCAGCAGCAAAGCGCTCGTGGGACAGGCCATAAATCAGCCCCAGCATTTT
TRBJ1-4,TRBD1,-,TRBV7-6,CASSGGTVATNEKLFF,TGTGCCAGCAGCGGCGGGACAGTCGCAACTAATGAAAAACTGTTTTTT
TRBJ1-3,TRBD1,-,TRBV28,CASRGTAPSSGNTIYF,TGTGCCAGCAGGGGGACAGCGCCGAGCTCTGGAAACACCATATATTTT
TRBJ1-5,-,-,TRBV28,CASSLTGSYNQPQHF,TGTGCCAGCTCTCTCACGGGGTCCTACAATCAGCCCCAGCATTTT
TRBJ2-7,-,-,TRBV2,CASSGWTEGYEQYF,TGTGCCAGCAGTGGATGGACGGAGGGGTACGAGCAGTACTTC
TRBJ2-7,TRBD2,-,TRBV5-4,CASSQGLSYEQYF,TGTGCCAGCAGCCAGGGACTATCCTACGAGCAGTACTTC
TRBJ2-7,TRBD1,-,TRBV5-1,CASSLVGTGPYEQYF,TGCGCCAGCAGCTTGGTCGGGACAGGCCCCTACGAGCAGTACTTC
TRBJ1-2,-,-,TRBV30,CAWMYGSNYGYTF,TGTGCCTGGATGTACGGTTCTAACTATGGCTACACCTTC
TRBJ1-2,-,-,TRBV9,CASSVAIRGDGYTF,TGTGCCAGCAGCGTCGCTATCAGGGGAGATGGCTACACCTTC
TRBJ1-1,-,-,TRBV5-1,CASSLGQGSINTEAFF,TGCGCCAGCAGCTTGGGTCAGGGTTCGATCAACACTGAAGCTTTCTTT